This entry features one T cell receptor beta chain sequence. Its antigen remains unidentified. There are no base qualities to consult, and no much larger clone falls within one base. In the germline V gene (reference sequence), CDR1 corresponds to DFQATT and CDR2 to SNEGSKA. Including the terminal cysteine and phenylalanine, the CDR3 comprises 15 residues. The only DNA kept is the CDR3, 45 bases in frame from the first base. Germline trimming amounts to 5 bases on V and 4 bases on J, with 11 as the count of junction bases outside the gene matches. The iRepertoire nested amplicon-rescue multiplex PCR (arm-PCR) platform was used to amplify TCR alpha and beta CDR3 regions from RNA. The input for one-step reverse transcription and amplification was 100-400 ng of either tissue mRNA or PBMC total RNA. Following bead purification, Illumina adapters were added through a secondary multiplex PCR, and the libraries were then gel-purified between 200 and 400 bp. The libraries contained internal 6-nucleotide barcodes that were used for demultiplexing. Sequencing of the libraries was done on an Illumina MiSeq using 2x220 or 2x250 nucleotide paired-end reads. The study's own analysis went as follows. FLASH 1.2.11 was used to merge paired reads, and BWA-MEM then aligned the reads to the GRCh37 human genome before TRA and TRB reads were extracted. For V and J assignment, an IMGT-derived reference of cassette sequences and CDR3 motifs that included pseudogenes was used. Reads were translated in three frames, and productive CDR3s were defined as those with a C...FGXG motif and no stop codons. A clonotype was defined as a unique combination of a V-J cassette pair and a CDR3 amino acid sequence. Reads were filtered by Hamming distance, thresholded by each sample's sequence error rate in mapped regions. TCRdb reran the public reads through fastp at Q25 and MiXCR, keeping productive beta chains. Each entry is one CDR3 protein sequence, shown with its most common DNA and genes. The V and J calls were not made by the authors but by TCRdb's processing. The sample table shows over 100,000 distinct CDR3 sequences, and less than 30% are seen once. In total, the top ten clones hold approximately 35% of the sample.

The sample is drawn from a study of glioma-infiltrating T cells (dated by TCRdb to the mid-2010s). Turning to the overall study: Sequencing of TCR alpha- and beta-chain repertoires was performed on glioma tissue, on non-neoplastic brain tissue, and on matched peripheral blood mononuclear cells. To gauge divergence between tissue and blood T-cell populations, every tissue-infiltrating repertoire was compared against the peripheral blood repertoire from the same patient. The paired cohort was made up of three low-grade glioma patients, several primary glioblastoma patients and three non-glioma patients who contributed non-neoplastic brain tissue. The investigation overall reported the following: Only a very small number of CDR3 sequences turned up in both tissue and blood, a result put down to high CDR3 diversity combined with limited sampling. VJ-independent divergence between tissue and blood was lower than expected in non-neoplastic patients but higher than expected in all gliomas, particularly low-grade gliomas. Group comparisons rested on small numbers: three non-neoplastic, three low-grade glioma and fewer than 10 glioblastoma patients.

Specimen: glioma tissue, nonneoplastic brain tissue, or PBMCs (not recorded which). This receptor was obtained from a human donor with low-grade glioma or glioblastoma, undergoing nonglioma brain surgery, or in good health (not recorded which). The chain couples TRBV20-1 to TRBJ1-1; 9 central bases correspond to TRBD1. At the DNA level, the sequence is TGCAGTGCTCACAATCCGGGACAGGGAACCACTGAAGCTTTCTTT. The translation is CSAHNPGQGTTEAFF.